Detailed here is one TCR beta chain. What it binds is unknown. This sample stems from a study of cytomegalovirus exposure and HLA in healthy donors. Study results and caveats: Diagnosis of cytomegalovirus status made by the classifier reportedly showed high specificity and sensitivity. Researchers counted about 150 TCR beta chains as cytomegalovirus-associated.

Method: immunoSEQ multiplex PCR; TCRdb's copy keeps in-frame clones and lacks some. The sample has 150,000 to 200,000 clones, around 86% seen once. Germline loops: CDR1 LNHDA, CDR2 SQIVND (reference sequence). This CDR3 is built from 14 residues. The V end lost 11 bases, the J end lost 5 bases, and 18 bases lay between the germline ends. The sequencing sample was made of PBMCs. This sequence was found in a man younger than 45 in good health and CMV-seropositive. The gene calls are TRBV19 and TRBJ1-4; maybe TRBD1 (5 bases). The CDR3 DNA reads TGTGCCTACCTCAAGGGGTGGGGGAATGAAAAACTGTTTTTT. The encoded protein is CAYLKGWGNEKLFF.